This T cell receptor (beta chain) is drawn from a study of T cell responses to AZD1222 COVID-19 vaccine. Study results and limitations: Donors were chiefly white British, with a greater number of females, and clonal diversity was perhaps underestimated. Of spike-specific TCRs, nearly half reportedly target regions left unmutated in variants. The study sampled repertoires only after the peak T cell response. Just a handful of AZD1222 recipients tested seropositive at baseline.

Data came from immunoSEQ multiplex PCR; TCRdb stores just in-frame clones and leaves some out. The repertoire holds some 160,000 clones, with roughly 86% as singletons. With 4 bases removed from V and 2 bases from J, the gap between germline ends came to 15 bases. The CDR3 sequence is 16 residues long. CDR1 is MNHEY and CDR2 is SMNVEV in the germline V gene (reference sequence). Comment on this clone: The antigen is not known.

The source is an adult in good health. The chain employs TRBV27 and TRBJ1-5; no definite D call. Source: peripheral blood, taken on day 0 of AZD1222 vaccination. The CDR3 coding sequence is TGTGCCAGCAGTTCACCCAATACAGAGGGCAATCAGCCCCAGCATTTT. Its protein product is CASSSPNTEGNQPQHF.